These 19 T cell receptor beta chains share one sample of origin, sequenced in a study of T-cell reconstitution after alpha-beta-depleted transplantation in children (dated by TCRdb to the mid-2010s). This specimen's treatment or condition label, interpreted: allogeneic hematopoietic cell transplantation with graft depleted of TCRalphabeta T cells and CD19 B cells. Receptor libraries were prepared by PCR. The instrument given in TCRdb is Illumina HiSeq 2500. TCR library preparation used molecular barcoding, with unique molecular identifiers applied to normalize quantification of the TCRbeta repertoire. TCRdb itself trimmed the public reads at Q25 with fastp, ran MiXCR and retained productive beta chains. Rows merge per CDR3 protein into single entries with the most common DNA and genes. The sample yields just over 950,000 distinct CDR3 sequences; around 30% were counted once. The ten largest clones take up roughly 30% of the sample.

Source: PBMCs, mostly from graft donor cells, taken 360 days after TCRalphabeta/CD19-depleted stem cell transplant. The source is a boy under three years old who had a stem cell transplant for SCID, so the T cells may come from the graft donor.

The V call is TRBV18, the J call TRBJ2-2; D gene ambiguous. Trimming removed 3 bases at V and 6 bases at J, with 11 bases between. Germline loops: CDR1 KGHSH, CDR2 LQKENI. This CDR3 region has 14 residues. CDR3 protein: CASSPILVAGELFF. CDR3 DNA sequence: TGTGCCAGCTCACCTATCCTAGTCGCCGGGGAGCTGTTTTTT. The full variable domain, rest sourced from reference TRBV18 and TRBJ2-2, is NAGVMQNPRHLVRRRGQEARLRCSPMKGHSHVYWYRQLPEEGLKFMVYLQKENIIDESGMPKERFSAEFPKEGPSILRIQQVVRGDSAAYFCASSPILVAGELFFGEGSRLTVL.

V and J are TRBV15 and TRBJ1-2, with 7 nucleotides matching TRBD1. V lost 5 bases, J lost 4 bases, and 7 bases stayed unmatched. Germline V gives CDR1 LNHNV, CDR2 YYDKDF (reference sequence). The CDR3 contains 14 residues. In nucleotides, the CDR3 is TGTGCCACCAGCGGATGGGACAGACCCTATGGCTACACCTTC. Translated: CATSGWDRPYGYTF.

This clonotype was observed a few times. This chain's CDR3 is CAIRDTILSGANVLTF. Here the CDR3 DNA reads TGTGCCATCAGGGACACGATTTTATCTGGGGCCAACGTCCTGACTTTC. This chain uses TRBV10-3 with TRBJ2-6, with D maybe TRBD1 (5 bases). The germline V and J ends were trimmed by 6 bases and 1 base, with 13 bases remaining between them. The CDR3 is 16 amino acids. The germline V gene has CDR1 ENHRY and CDR2 SYGVKD.

This clonotype showed up just a few times. The rearrangement joins TRBV27 to TRBJ1-1; 9 bases map to TRBD1. The trim removed 2 bases at V and 14 bases at J, leaving 12 bases unmatched. The CDR3 sequence is 14 residues long. CDR1 is MNHEY and CDR2 is SMNVEV in the germline V gene (reference sequence). CDR3 in amino acids: CASSLGDRVSPAFF. CDR3 bases: TGTGCCAGCAGTTTAGGGGACAGGGTCTCCCCGGCGTTCTTT.

Written as DNA, the CDR3 is TGCGCCAGCAGCCATAACTCAGATACGCAGTATTTT. Its protein product is CASSHNSDTQYF. This rearrangement joins TRBV4-3 to TRBJ2-3; D gene unclear. CDR1 LGHNA and CDR2 YSLEER come from the germline V gene. V was clipped by 3 bases and J by 4 bases, with 5 bases between them. This CDR3 has 12 amino acids.

The DNA of the CDR3 is TGTGCCAGCAGCCGGGGGGCAGGGGAAGGCAATCAGCCCCAGCATTTT. It translates to CASSRGAGEGNQPQHF. This chain joins TRBV7-9 and TRBJ1-5; D might be TRBD1 (6 bases). CDR1 is SEHNR, CDR2 FQNEAQ, per germline (reference sequence). The V end was cut by 5 bases, the J end by 2 bases, with 16 bases between. This CDR3 is 16 amino acids long. The full variable domain, with the rest looked up from reference TRBV7-9 and TRBJ1-5, is DTGVSQNPRHKITKRGQNVTFRCDPISEHNRLYWYRQTLGQGPEFLTYFQNEAQLEKSRLLSDRFSAERPKGSFSTLEIQRTEQGDSAMYLCASSRGAGEGNQPQHFGDGTRLSIL.

Concerning this clonotype: The CDR3 ends on some other residue instead of the conserved phenylalanine or tryptophan, so this is likely a read error. V usage is TRBV20-1 and J usage is TRBJ1-2; the D gene is possibly TRBD1 (5 bases). The V end lost 3 bases, the J end lost 4 bases, and 9 bases lay between the germline ends. The CDR3 is 12 residues long. In germline, CDR1 is DFQATT, CDR2 SNEGSKA (reference sequence). The CDR3 here is CSARTDTYGYTS. The CDR3 DNA sequence: TGCAGTGCTAGGACGGACACCTATGGCTACACCTCC.

The V and J genes are TRBV12-3 or TRBV12-4 and TRBJ1-2; D gene unclear. The CDR3 runs 13 residues. V lost 7 bases and J 3 bases, leaving 12 bases between the germline ends. CDR3 nucleotide sequence: TGTGCCAGCACCTCCGGAGGACACTATGGCTACACCTTC. Translated: CASTSGGHYGYTF.

In its sample, this clonotype was seen a few times. J is TRBJ2-7 and V is TRBV30; no clear D. The germline V gene encodes CDR1 GTSNPN and CDR2 SVGIG (reference sequence). The CDR3 totals 12 residues. V lost 4 bases, J lost 2 bases, and 9 bases lay in between. The CDR3 sequence: CAWNGKPYEQYF. CDR3 DNA: TGTGCCTGGAACGGCAAGCCCTACGAGCAGTACTTC.

In nucleotides, the CDR3 is TGTGCCAGCAGTTTAATGGGCAGGACCTCAGGGTACAATGAGCAGTTCTTC. It translates to CASSLMGRTSGYNEQFF. This chain connects TRBV12-3 or TRBV12-4 to TRBJ2-1, with TRBD1 as a possible D gene (5 bases). The CDR3 is 17 amino acids. Between the trimmed V and J ends, which lost 2 bases and 4 bases, there was a span of 18 bases.

The rearrangement links TRBV5-1 to TRBJ2-5; 13 nucleotides agree with TRBD2. The CDR3 loop spans 16 amino acids. The V segment lost 2 bases and the J segment 5 bases; nucleotides outside the gene matches: 6. Per the germline V gene, CDR1 is SGHRS and CDR2 is YFSETQ. The CDR3 loop reads CASSLGLAGVIETQYF. The CDR3 coding sequence is TGCGCCAGCAGCTTAGGACTAGCGGGGGTTATCGAGACCCAGTACTTC.

The V call is TRBV7-9, the J call TRBJ1-5; 8 positions agree with TRBD1. Germline V gives CDR1 SEHNR, CDR2 FQNEAQ (reference sequence). Unmatched junction bases numbered 9, after V lost 4 bases and J lost 7 bases. The CDR3 loop spans 15 amino acids. The CDR3 sequence is CASSSMDRAGQPQHF. The CDR3 DNA follows: TGTGCCAGCAGCTCCATGGACAGGGCAGGGCAGCCCCAGCATTTT.

V gene TRBV29-1 combines with J gene TRBJ2-7; D tentatively reads TRBD1 or TRBD2 (5 bases each). Germline CDR1 is SQVTM and CDR2 is ANQGSEA. The ends were cut back, 7 bases at V and 2 bases at J, with 15 bases in the middle. This CDR3 has 13 residues. CDR3 DNA sequence: TGCAGCGCCAGGACTCTAGGGGCCTACGAGCAGTACTTC. Amino acid sequence: CSARTLGAYEQYF.

This chain connects TRBV28 to TRBJ2-2; 7 bases align to TRBD1. The CDR3 runs 18 residues. The trim removed 3 bases at V and 3 bases at J, leaving 13 bases unmatched. Germline V gene data show CDR1 as MDHEN and CDR2 as SYDVKM. In DNA form, the CDR3 reads TGTGCCAGCAGTTTGCCGACTGGACAGGCAATCGACACCGGGGAGCTGTTTTTT. This gives the protein CASSLPTGQAIDTGELFF.

The rearrangement uses TRBV2 and TRBJ2-2; D is uncertain. The germline gives CDR1 SNHLY, CDR2 FYNNEI. Trimming took off 1 base at V and 1 base at J, with 7 bases between the two ends. This CDR3 is built from 15 residues. In nucleotides, the CDR3 is TGTGCCAGCAGTGAAGTTGGGGTGAACACCGGGGAGCTGTTTTTT. Its translation: CASSEVGVNTGELFF.

The chain employs TRBV2 and TRBJ2-1, with 14 bases fitting TRBD2. V lost 6 bases and J lost 6; bases outside the gene matches: 13. This CDR3 has 18 residues. The germline gives CDR1 SNHLY, CDR2 FYNNEI. This CDR3 is CASSKPYGTSGGSNEQFF. CDR3 in DNA: TGTGCCAGCAGCAAACCCTATGGGACTAGCGGGGGTAGCAATGAGCAGTTCTTC.

This clonotype turned up a few times. The V call is TRBV28, the J call TRBJ2-3; 10 positions match TRBD1. Unmatched junction bases numbered 4, after V lost 8 bases and J lost 2 bases. Germline CDR1 reads MDHEN; CDR2 reads SYDVKM. The CDR3 is 14 amino acids. The CDR3 nucleotides are TGTGCCAGCGTCGACAGGGGGCTCACAGATACGCAGTATTTT. Encoded protein: CASVDRGLTDTQYF.

The genes are TRBV12-3 or TRBV12-4 and TRBJ2-3; D remains ambiguous. This CDR3 spans 15 amino acids. Trimming stripped 7 bases from V and 3 bases from J, with 17 bases between. CDR3 nucleotides: TGTGCCAGCACCAAAATCGGGCTCTCTACAGATACGCAGTATTTT. Protein product: CASTKIGLSTDTQYF.

The chain recombines TRBV5-1 with TRBJ2-1; either TRBD1 or TRBD2 may fit D (5 bases each). The ends were cut back, 5 bases at V and 4 bases at J, with 16 bases in the middle. The V gene's germline CDR1 is SGHRS and CDR2 YFSETQ. CDR3 length: 15 amino acids. In DNA form, the CDR3 reads TGCGCCAGCAGTTCGGGACGGCTATTTTACAATGAGCAGTTCTTC. Translated, it gives CASSSGRLFYNEQFF.